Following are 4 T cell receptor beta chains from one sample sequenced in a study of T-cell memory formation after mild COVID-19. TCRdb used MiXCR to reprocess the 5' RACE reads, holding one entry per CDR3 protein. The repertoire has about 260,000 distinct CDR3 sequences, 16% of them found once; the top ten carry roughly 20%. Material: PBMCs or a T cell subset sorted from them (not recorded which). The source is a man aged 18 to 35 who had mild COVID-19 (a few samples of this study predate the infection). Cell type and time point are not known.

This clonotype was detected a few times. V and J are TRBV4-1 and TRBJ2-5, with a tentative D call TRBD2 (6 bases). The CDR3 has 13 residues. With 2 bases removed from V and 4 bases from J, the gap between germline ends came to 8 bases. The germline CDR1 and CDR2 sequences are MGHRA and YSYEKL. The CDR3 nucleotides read TGCGCCAGCAGCCAATGGAGGGGAGAGACCCAGTACTTC. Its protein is CASSQWRGETQYF.

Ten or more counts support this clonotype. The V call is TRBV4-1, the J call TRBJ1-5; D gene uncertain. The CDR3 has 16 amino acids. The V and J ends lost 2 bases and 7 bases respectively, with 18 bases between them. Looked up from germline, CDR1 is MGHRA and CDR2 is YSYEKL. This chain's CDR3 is CASSQLPLGGWQPQHF. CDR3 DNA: TGCGCCAGCAGCCAACTCCCACTCGGAGGGTGGCAGCCCCAGCATTTT.

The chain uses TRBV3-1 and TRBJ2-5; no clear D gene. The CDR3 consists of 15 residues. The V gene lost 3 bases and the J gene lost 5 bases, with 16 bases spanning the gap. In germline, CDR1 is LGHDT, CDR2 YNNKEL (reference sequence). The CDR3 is CASSHRANSEETQYF. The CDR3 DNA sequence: TGTGCCAGCAGCCATCGGGCGAATTCCGAGGAGACCCAGTACTTC.

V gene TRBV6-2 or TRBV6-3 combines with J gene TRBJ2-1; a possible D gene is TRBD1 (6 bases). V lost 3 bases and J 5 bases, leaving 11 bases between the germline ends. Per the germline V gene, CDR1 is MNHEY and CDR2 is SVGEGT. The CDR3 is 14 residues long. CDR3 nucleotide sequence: TGTGCCAGCAGTTATTGGCAGGGGAACAATGAGCAGTTCTTC. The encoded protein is CASSYWQGNNEQFF.